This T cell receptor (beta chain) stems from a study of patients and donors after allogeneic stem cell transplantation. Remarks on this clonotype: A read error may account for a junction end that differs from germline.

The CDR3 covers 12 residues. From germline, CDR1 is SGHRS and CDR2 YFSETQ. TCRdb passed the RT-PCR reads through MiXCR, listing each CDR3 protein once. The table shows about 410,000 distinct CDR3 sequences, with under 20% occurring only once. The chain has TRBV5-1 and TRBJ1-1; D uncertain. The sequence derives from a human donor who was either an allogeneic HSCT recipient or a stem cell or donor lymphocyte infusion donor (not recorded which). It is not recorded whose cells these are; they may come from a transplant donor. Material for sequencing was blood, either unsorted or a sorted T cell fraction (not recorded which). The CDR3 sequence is CASSLGMTEAFF. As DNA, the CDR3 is TGCGCCAGCAGTTTGGGCATGACTGAAGCTTTCTTT.